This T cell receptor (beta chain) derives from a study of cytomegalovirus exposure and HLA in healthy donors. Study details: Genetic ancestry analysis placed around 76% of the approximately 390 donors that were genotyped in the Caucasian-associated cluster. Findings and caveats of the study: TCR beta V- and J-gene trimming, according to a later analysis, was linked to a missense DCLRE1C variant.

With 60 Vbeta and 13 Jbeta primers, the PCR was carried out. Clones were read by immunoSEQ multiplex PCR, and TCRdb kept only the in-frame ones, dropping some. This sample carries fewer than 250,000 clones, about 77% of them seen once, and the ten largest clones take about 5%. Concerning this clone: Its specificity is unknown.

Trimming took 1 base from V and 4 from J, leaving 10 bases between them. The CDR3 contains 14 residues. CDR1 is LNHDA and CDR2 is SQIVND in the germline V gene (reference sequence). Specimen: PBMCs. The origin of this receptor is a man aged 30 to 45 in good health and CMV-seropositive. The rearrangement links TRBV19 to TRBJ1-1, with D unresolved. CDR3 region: CASSIAGVSTEAFF. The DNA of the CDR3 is TGTGCCAGTAGTATAGCCGGGGTTTCCACTGAAGCTTTCTTT.